Listed below are T cell receptor beta chains from one sample, sequenced in a study of control samples from healthy donors and cancer patients. Measured with immunoSEQ multiplex PCR; TCRdb has only the in-frame clones, and not every one. The sample yields 55,000 to 90,000 clones, 84% seen once. Sequenced material: blood. All receptors derive from a man aged 50 to 60 in good health. Both conserved end residues are part of each CDR3. A D gene is named only where the DNA matches it firmly. Some rows mark clone size as missing; the rest say once, few, many or name a class of expanded clone.

>TRBV20-1|NA|NA|TRBJ1-1
TGCAGTGCTAGAGATAACGGGGTAGCTTTCTTT
CSARDNGVAFF
>TRBV5-1|TRBD1|NA|TRBJ1-1
TGCGCCAGCAGCTTGACGGGACAGGGCAACACTGAAGCTTTCTTT
CASSLTGQGNTEAFF
>TRBV11-2|TRBD1|once|TRBJ1-4
TGTGCCACCACAGGGGGCAACGATGATGAAAAACTGTTTTTT
CATTGGNDDEKLFF
>TRBV11-3|NA|NA|TRBJ2-1
TGTGCCAGCAGCTTAGGCAGGGGGGACAATGAGCAGTTCTTC
CASSLGRGDNEQFF
>TRBV12-5|NA|NA|TRBJ1-2
TGTGCTAGTGGTTTTCACCCCCCTAAGAGAGCGGACTATGGCTACACCTTC
CASGFHPPKRADYGYTF
>TRBV18|NA|NA|TRBJ2-7
TGTGCCAGCTCACCAACTAGCAAATACGAGCAGTACTTC
CASSPTSKYEQYF
>TRBV5-5|TRBD2|NA|TRBJ2-7
TGTGCCAGCAGCTCCTCTAGCGGGAGGATGTACGAGCAGTACTTC
CASSSSSGRMYEQYF
>TRBV19|NA|NA|TRBJ1-1
TGTGCCAGTAGTATCCCCGGACAGAATGAAGCTTTCTTT
CASSIPGQNEAFF
>TRBV28|TRBD2|NA|TRBJ2-2
TGTGCCAGCAGTCATGGACTAGCGGGTGCCGGGGAGCTGTTTTTT
CASSHGLAGAGELFF
>TRBV20-1|NA|NA|TRBJ1-2
TGCAGTGCTAGTTCTGGCTACACCTTC
CSASSGYTF
>TRBV19|NA|NA|TRBJ1-2
TGTGCCAGTAGTACCCGGCGGGGCTACACCTTC
CASSTRRGYTF
>TRBV24-1|TRBD1|NA|TRBJ2-1
TGTGCCACCAGTGGGCCGGGACAGTCCCTTTCCTCCTACAATGAGCAGTTCTTC
CATSGPGQSLSSYNEQFF
>TRBV3-1/TRBV3-2|TRBD1|NA|TRBJ2-6
TGTGCCAGCAGCCCCCGGGACAGATTCTACTCTGGGGCCAACGTCCTGACTTTC
CASSPRDRFYSGANVLTF
>TRBV5-6|NA|once|TRBJ1-2
TGTGCCAGCAGTTCACTCTGGGGGGACGGGAACTATGGCTACACCTTC
CASSSLWGDGNYGYTF
>TRBV4-2|TRBD1|NA|TRBJ1-5
TGTGCCAGCAGCCATGAGGACAGGTCAAGGAGGAATCAGCCCCAGCATTTT
CASSHEDRSRRNQPQHF
>TRBV5-1|NA|NA|TRBJ2-1
TGCGCCAGCAGCCTAAACAGGGTTGAGGAGTTCTTC
CASSLNRVEEFF
>TRBV28|NA|NA|TRBJ1-5
TGTGCCAGCAGTCTAAACAAGGCTTACAATCAGCCCCAGCATTTT
CASSLNKAYNQPQHF
>TRBV12-3/TRBV12-4|NA|NA|TRBJ1-2
TGTGCCAGCAGTTTGGGGGGTAACTATGGCTACACCTTC
CASSLGGNYGYTF
>TRBV9|NA|NA|TRBJ1-4
TGTGCCAGCGGCCTGGAGAGTAATGAAAAACTGTTTTTT
CASGLESNEKLFF
>TRBV5-1|NA|NA|TRBJ2-3
TGCGCCAGCAGCTTGGACAGTCCTACCACAGATACGCAGTATTTT
CASSLDSPTTDTQYF
>TRBV11-2|TRBD1|NA|TRBJ2-4
TGTGCCAGCAGCTTACGGGACAGGGGGATGGACATTCAGTACTTC
CASSLRDRGMDIQYF
>TRBV29-1|NA|NA|TRBJ2-1
TGCAGCGCTCGGCCAGCATACAATGAGCAGTTCTTC
CSARPAYNEQFF
>TRBV2|TRBD1|NA|TRBJ1-1
TGTGCCAGCGAGACAGGGCGCTACACTGAAGCTTTCTTT
CASETGRYTEAFF
>TRBV15|NA|NA|TRBJ1-5
TGTGCCACCAGCAGAGCGAGGGAATCGGGCAATCAGCCCCAGCATTTT
CATSRARESGNQPQHF
>TRBV2|TRBD1|few|TRBJ2-7
TGTGCCAGCAGTGCGCCGGCAGGGGGCAAGGACGAGCAGTACTTC
CASSAPAGGKDEQYF
>TRBV6-2/TRBV6-3|NA|NA|TRBJ1-1
TGTGCCAGCAGTTACTCGATCGTCGGGGGACTGAGGGAAGCTTTCTTT
CASSYSIVGGLREAFF
>TRBV2|NA|NA|TRBJ2-1
TGTGCCAGCAGGGTCAGTCGACGGGTTGGGACCTACAATGAGCAGTTCTTC
CASRVSRRVGTYNEQFF
>TRBV5-1|NA|NA|TRBJ2-7
TGCGCCAGCAGGACCGATAGTCAGGCCTCCTACGAGCAGTACTTC
CASRTDSQASYEQYF
>TRBV5-1|NA|NA|TRBJ1-1
TGCGCCAGCAGACTGGGGGCGTCGGGTGGTGAAGCTTTCTTT
CASRLGASGGEAFF
>TRBV6-5|TRBD1|NA|TRBJ1-5
TGTGCCAGCAGACCCGACAGGGGTAGCAATCAGCCCCAGCATTTT
CASRPDRGSNQPQHF
>TRBV7-7|NA|NA|TRBJ2-5
TGTGCCAGCAGCCCGTGGCAAGAGACCCAGTACTTC
CASSPWQETQYF
>TRBV4-1|NA|NA|TRBJ1-5
TGCGCCAGCAGCCAAGCCCTAGGGGGAACCTATCAGCCCCAGCATTTT
CASSQALGGTYQPQHF
>TRBV9|TRBD1|once|TRBJ1-1
TGTGCCAGCAGCGTAGACAGGGGGACTGAAGCTTTCTTT
CASSVDRGTEAFF